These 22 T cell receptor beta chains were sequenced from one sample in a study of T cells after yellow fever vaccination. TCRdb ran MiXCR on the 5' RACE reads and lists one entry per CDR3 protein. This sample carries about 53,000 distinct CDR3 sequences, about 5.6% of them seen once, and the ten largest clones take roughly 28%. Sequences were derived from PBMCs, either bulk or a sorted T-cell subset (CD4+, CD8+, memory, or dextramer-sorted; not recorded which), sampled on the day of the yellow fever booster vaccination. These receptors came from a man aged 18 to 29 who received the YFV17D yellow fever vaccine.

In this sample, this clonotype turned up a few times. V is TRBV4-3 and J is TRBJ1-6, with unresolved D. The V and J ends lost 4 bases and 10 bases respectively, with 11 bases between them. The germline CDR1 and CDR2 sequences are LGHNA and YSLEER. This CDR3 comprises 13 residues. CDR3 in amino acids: CASSPNLGSPLHF. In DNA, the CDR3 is TGCGCCAGCAGCCCCAATCTGGGGTCACCCCTCCACTTT.

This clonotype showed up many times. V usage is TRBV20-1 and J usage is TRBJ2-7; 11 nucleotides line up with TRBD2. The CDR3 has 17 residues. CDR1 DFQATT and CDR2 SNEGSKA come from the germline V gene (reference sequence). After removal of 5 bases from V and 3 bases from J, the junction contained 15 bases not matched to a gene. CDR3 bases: TGCAGTGCTGTAGCGGGGGGGCCCTCGCTGGGGCTCTACGAGCAGTACGTC. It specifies CSAVAGGPSLGLYEQYV.

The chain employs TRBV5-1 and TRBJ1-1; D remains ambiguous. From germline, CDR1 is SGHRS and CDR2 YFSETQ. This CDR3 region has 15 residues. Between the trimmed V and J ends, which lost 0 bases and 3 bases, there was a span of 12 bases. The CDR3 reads CASSLVPQEDTEAFF. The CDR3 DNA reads TGCGCCAGCAGCTTGGTCCCTCAAGAGGACACTGAAGCTTTCTTT.

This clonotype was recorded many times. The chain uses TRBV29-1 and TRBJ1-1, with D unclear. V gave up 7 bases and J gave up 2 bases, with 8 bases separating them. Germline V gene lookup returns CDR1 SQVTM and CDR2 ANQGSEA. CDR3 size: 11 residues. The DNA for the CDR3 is TGCAGCGAATCATCTAACACTGAAGCTTTCTTT. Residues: CSESSNTEAFF.

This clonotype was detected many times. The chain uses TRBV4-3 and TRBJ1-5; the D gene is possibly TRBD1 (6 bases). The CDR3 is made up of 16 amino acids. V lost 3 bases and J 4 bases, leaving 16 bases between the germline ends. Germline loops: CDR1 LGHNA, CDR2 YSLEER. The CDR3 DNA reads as TGCGCCAGCAGCCAGGACGGACAGTTGGGAAATCAGCCCCAGCATTTT. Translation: CASSQDGQLGNQPQHF.

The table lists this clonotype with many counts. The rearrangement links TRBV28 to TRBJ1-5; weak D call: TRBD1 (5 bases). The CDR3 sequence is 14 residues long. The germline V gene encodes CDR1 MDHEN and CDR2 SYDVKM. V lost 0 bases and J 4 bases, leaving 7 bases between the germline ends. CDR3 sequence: CASSLWDKNQPQHF. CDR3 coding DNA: TGTGCCAGCAGTTTATGGGACAAGAATCAGCCCCAGCATTTT.

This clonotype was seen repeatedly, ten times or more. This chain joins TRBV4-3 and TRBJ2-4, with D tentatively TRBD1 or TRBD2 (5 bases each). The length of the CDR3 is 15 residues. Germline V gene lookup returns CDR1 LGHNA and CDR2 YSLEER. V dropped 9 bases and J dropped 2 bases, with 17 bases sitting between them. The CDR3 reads CAREGRGRSKNIQYF. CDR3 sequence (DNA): TGCGCCAGAGAGGGTAGGGGACGGTCCAAAAACATTCAGTACTTC.

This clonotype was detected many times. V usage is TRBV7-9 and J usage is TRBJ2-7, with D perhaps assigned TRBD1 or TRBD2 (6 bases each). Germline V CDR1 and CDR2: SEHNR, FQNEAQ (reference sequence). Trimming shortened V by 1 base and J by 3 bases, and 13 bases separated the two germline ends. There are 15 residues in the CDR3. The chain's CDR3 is CASSLGGAAIYEQYV. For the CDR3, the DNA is TGTGCCAGCAGCTTAGGGGGGGCAGCGATCTACGAGCAGTACGTC.

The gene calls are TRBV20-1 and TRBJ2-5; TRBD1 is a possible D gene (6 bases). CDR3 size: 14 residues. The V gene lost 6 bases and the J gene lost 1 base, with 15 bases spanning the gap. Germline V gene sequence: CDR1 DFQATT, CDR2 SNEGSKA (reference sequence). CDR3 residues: CSAHRALAQETQYF. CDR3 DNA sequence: TGCAGTGCCCACAGGGCACTCGCCCAAGAGACCCAGTACTTC.

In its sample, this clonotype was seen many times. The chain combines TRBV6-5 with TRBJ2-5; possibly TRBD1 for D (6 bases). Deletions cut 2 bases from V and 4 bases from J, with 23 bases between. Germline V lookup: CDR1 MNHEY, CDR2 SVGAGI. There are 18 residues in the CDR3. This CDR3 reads CASSYQALGALPLETQYF. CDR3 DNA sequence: TGTGCCAGCAGTTACCAGGCGTTGGGGGCGCTCCCTCTAGAGACCCAGTACTTC.

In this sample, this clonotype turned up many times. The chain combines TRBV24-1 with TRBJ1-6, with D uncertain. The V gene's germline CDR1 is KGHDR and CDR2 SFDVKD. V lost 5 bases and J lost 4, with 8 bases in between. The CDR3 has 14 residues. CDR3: CATSANSYNSPLHF. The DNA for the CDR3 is TGTGCCACCAGTGCAAACAGTTATAATTCACCCCTCCACTTT.

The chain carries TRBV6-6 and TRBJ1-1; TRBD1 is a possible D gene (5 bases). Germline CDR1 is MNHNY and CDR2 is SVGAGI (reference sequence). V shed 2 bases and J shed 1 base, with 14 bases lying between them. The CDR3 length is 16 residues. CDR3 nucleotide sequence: TGTGCCAGCAGTTACGGGGGAGAACAATGGAACACTGAAGCTTTCTTT. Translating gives CASSYGGEQWNTEAFF.

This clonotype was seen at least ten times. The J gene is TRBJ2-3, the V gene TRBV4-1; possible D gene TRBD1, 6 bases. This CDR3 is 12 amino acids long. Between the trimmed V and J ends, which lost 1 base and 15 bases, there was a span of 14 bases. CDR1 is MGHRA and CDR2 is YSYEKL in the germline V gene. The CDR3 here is CASSQGFEGHYF. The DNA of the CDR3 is TGCGCCAGCAGCCAAGGATTTGAGGGACACTATTTT.

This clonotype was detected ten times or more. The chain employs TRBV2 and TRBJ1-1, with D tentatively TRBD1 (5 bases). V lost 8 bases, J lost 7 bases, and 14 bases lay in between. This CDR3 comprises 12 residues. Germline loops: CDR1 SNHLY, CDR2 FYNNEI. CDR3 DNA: TGTGCCAGCTCCGACAGTAACGTTGAAGCTTTCTTT. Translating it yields CASSDSNVEAFF.

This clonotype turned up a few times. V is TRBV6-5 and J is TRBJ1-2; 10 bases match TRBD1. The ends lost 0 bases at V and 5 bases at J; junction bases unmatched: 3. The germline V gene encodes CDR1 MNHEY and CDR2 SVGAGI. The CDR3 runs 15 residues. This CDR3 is CASSYSGTGDYGYTF. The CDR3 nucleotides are TGTGCCAGCAGTTACTCGGGGACAGGGGATTATGGCTACACCTTC.

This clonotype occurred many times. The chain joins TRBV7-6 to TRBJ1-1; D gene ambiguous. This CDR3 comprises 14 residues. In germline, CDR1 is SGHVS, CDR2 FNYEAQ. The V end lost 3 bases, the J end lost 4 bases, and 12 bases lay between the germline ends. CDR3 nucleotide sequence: TGTGCCAGCAGCTTGGGCCGGACCGGCACTGAAGCTTTCTTT. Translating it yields CASSLGRTGTEAFF.

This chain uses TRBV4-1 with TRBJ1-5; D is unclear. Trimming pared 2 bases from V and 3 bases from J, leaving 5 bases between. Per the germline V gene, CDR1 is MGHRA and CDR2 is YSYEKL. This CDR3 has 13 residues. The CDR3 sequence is CASSQRSNQPQHF. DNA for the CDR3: TGCGCCAGCAGCCAACGGTCCAATCAGCCCCAGCATTTT.

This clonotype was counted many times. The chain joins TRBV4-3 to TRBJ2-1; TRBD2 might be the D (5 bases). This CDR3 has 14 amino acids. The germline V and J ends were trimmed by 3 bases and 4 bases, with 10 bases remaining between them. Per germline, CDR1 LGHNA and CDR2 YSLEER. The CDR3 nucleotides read TGCGCCAGCAGCCACCGAGAGGGTTACAATGAGCAGTTCTTC. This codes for CASSHREGYNEQFF.

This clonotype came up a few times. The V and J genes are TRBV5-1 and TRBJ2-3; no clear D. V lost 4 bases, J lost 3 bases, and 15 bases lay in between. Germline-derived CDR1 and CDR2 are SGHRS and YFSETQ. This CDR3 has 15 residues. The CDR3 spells CASSLGIVGTDTQYF. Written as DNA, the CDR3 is TGCGCCAGCAGCCTGGGGATAGTTGGGACAGATACGCAGTATTTT.

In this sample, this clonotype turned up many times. The CDR3 sequence: CASSFRDGRISEQFF. CDR3 sequence (DNA): TGTGCCAGCAGCTTCCGGGACGGGAGAATTAGCGAGCAGTTCTTC. This chain uses TRBV7-6 with TRBJ2-1; D is possibly TRBD2 (6 bases). CDR3 length equals 15 residues. V lost 3 bases and J 10 bases, leaving 19 bases between the germline ends. Germline V gene data show CDR1 as SGHVS and CDR2 as FNYEAQ. Full variable domain (remainder filled in from reference TRBV7-6 and TRBJ2-1): GAGVSQSPRYKVTKRGQDVALRCDPISGHVSLYWYRQALGQGPEFLTYFNYEAQQDKSGLPNDRFSAERPEGSISTLTIQRTEQRDSAMYRCASSFRDGRISEQFFGPGTRLTVL.

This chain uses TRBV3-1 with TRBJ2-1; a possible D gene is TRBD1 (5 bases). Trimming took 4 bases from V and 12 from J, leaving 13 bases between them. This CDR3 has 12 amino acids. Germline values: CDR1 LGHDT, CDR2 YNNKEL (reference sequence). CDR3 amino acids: CASSPIGGAQFF. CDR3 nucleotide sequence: TGTGCCAGCAGCCCAATCGGTGGGGCGCAGTTCTTC.

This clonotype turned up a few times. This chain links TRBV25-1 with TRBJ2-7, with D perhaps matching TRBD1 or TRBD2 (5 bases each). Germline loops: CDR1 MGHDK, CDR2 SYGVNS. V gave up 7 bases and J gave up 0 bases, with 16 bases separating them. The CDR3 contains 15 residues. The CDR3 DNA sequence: TGTGCCAGCACCCCCGGGACGGCGCACTCCTACGAGCAGTACTTC. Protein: CASTPGTAHSYEQYF.